The 15 T cell receptor beta chains presented below share a single source sample, sequenced in a study of T cell responses to AZD1222 COVID-19 vaccine. The repertoire was sequenced with immunoSEQ multiplex PCR; TCRdb's copy has only in-frame clones and lacks some. The sample has approximately 120,000 clones, roughly 85% seen once. This specimen was peripheral blood, taken 28 days after the second AZD1222 dose. The receptors here all came from an adult who received the AZD1222 COVID-19 vaccine.

J is TRBJ1-4 and V is TRBV3-1 (or the pseudogene TRBV3-2); weak D call: TRBD1 (6 bases). Trimming cost V 0 bases and J 11 bases, with 13 bases left between them. This CDR3 contains 14 residues. From germline, CDR1 is LGHDT and CDR2 YNNKEL (reference sequence). CDR3 nucleotides: TGTGCCAGCAGCCAAGATACGACAGGAGGGAAACTGTTTTTT. As protein: CASSQDTTGGKLFF.

The rearrangement joins TRBV18 to TRBJ1-2; 10 nucleotides align to TRBD1. The ends lost 3 bases at V and 3 bases at J; junction bases unmatched: 1. CDR3 size: 14 residues. Germline CDR1 is KGHSH and CDR2 is LQKENI. CDR3 region: CASSPGQGDYGYTF. CDR3 nucleotide sequence: TGTGCCAGCTCACCTGGACAGGGGGACTATGGCTACACCTTC. Looking up the rest from reference TRBV18 and TRBJ1-2 gives the full variable domain: NAGVMQNPRHLVRRRGQEARLRCSPMKGHSHVYWYRQLPEEGLKFMVYLQKENIIDESGMPKERFSAEFPKEGPSILRIQQVVRGDSAAYFCASSPGQGDYGYTFGSGTRLTVV.

V is TRBV19 and J is TRBJ2-5, with D uncertain. V lost 3 bases, J lost 2 bases, and 10 bases lay in between. Germline lookup yields CDR1 LNHDA and CDR2 SQIVND (reference sequence). The CDR3 length is 14 residues. The CDR3 nucleotides are TGTGCCAGTAGTATGTTGGGTTTACAAGAGACCCAGTACTTC. It is translated as CASSMLGLQETQYF.

Only one count was recorded for this clone. V is TRBV5-1 and J is TRBJ2-2; D might be TRBD2 (6 bases). Germline values: CDR1 SGHRS, CDR2 YFSETQ. The CDR3 extends over 16 amino acids. V gave up 7 bases and J gave up 0 bases, with 16 bases separating them. Here the CDR3 reads CASGSGTFANTGELFF. The CDR3 DNA follows: TGCGCCAGCGGGTCCGGGACTTTCGCGAACACCGGGGAGCTGTTTTTT. Supplemented by reference TRBV5-1 and TRBJ2-2, the full variable domain reads KAGVTQTPRYLIKTRGQQVTLSCSPISGHRSVSWYQQTPGQGLQFLFEYFSETQRNKGNFPGRFSGRQFSNSRSEMNVSTLELGDSALYLCASGSGTFANTGELFFGEGSRLTVL.

V and J are TRBV5-5 and TRBJ1-5; 8 positions match TRBD1. J gave up 2 bases and V 4 bases, and 5 bases lay outside the gene matches. This CDR3 contains 15 residues. CDR1 is SGHKS, CDR2 YYEKEE, per germline (reference sequence). The CDR3 here is CASSRTGGGNQPQHF. CDR3 in DNA: TGTGCCAGCAGCCGAACAGGGGGTGGCAATCAGCCCCAGCATTTT.

The V and J genes are TRBV29-1 and TRBJ2-7; perhaps TRBD1 as D (6 bases). The CDR3 has 10 amino acids. V was trimmed by 6 bases and J by 5 bases, leaving 8 bases between them. Germline V CDR1 and CDR2: SQVTM, ANQGSEA. The CDR3 DNA is TGCAGCGTCCGACAGGACGAGCAGTACTTC. It specifies CSVRQDEQYF.

The chain carries TRBV20-1 and TRBJ2-7; perhaps TRBD2 as D (6 bases). The CDR3 runs 14 residues. The V gene lost 3 bases and the J gene lost 4 bases, with 16 bases spanning the gap. Germline CDR1 and CDR2: DFQATT and SNEGSKA (reference sequence). The CDR3 is CSASADYPLYEQYF. CDR3 DNA sequence: TGCAGTGCTAGTGCGGACTACCCCTTGTACGAGCAGTACTTC.

The chain couples TRBV13 to TRBJ2-2, with D perhaps matching TRBD1 (5 bases). Germline values: CDR1 PRHDT, CDR2 FYEKMQ (reference sequence). The ends were cut back, 5 bases at V and 6 bases at J, with 16 bases in the middle. CDR3 length: 15 amino acids. The CDR3 sequence is CASSTDVGRPGELFF. DNA of the CDR3: TGTGCCAGCAGCACAGACGTGGGGCGCCCCGGGGAGCTGTTTTTT. The variable domain in full, completed from reference TRBV13 and TRBJ2-2, reads AAGVIQSPRHLIKEKRETATLKCYPIPRHDTVYWYQQGPGQDPQFLISFYEKMQSDKGSIPDRFSAQQFSDYHSELNMSSLELGDSALYFCASSTDVGRPGELFFGEGSRLTVL.

This clone was detected once. The V gene is TRBV7-9, the J gene TRBJ2-4; D could derive from TRBD1 or TRBD2 (5 bases each). This CDR3 is 17 amino acids long. Deletions cut 0 bases from V and 0 bases from J, with 12 bases between. Germline V lookup: CDR1 SEHNR, CDR2 FQNEAQ (reference sequence). This CDR3 reads CASSLAAGTTAKNIQYF. The CDR3 coding sequence is TGTGCCAGCAGCTTAGCAGCTGGGACCACAGCCAAAAACATTCAGTACTTC.

The rearrangement links TRBV7-8 to TRBJ2-2; 8 positions agree with TRBD2. Germline CDR1 SGHVS, CDR2 FQNEAQ. This CDR3 has 16 residues. V shed 3 bases and J 3 bases; nucleotides not matched to a gene: 6. The CDR3 DNA follows: TGTGCCAGCAGCTTTAGCTCTAGCGGGCACACCGGGGAGCTGTTTTTT. This sequence encodes CASSFSSSGHTGELFF.

The J gene is TRBJ2-3, the V gene TRBV6-2 or TRBV6-3, with 10 bases matching TRBD2. Germline values: CDR1 MNHEY, CDR2 SVGEGT. With 2 bases clipped from V and 1 base from J, the junction kept 9 bases outside the gene matches. The CDR3 covers 18 residues. CDR3 sequence (DNA): TGTGCCAGCAGTTACCCCCTACTAGCGGGGTTTGGCACAGATACGCAGTATTTT. Its protein is CASSYPLLAGFGTDTQYF.

The chain recombines TRBV9 with TRBJ1-2; tentative D call: TRBD1 (6 bases). The germline V gene has CDR1 SGDLS and CDR2 YYNGEE. The germline V and J ends were trimmed by 4 bases and 6 bases, with 19 bases remaining between them. The CDR3 is 15 residues long. The CDR3 bases are TGTGCCAGCAGCCCCGGCGGGGGCTCAAAGGATGGCTACACCTTC. This encodes CASSPGGGSKDGYTF.

The chain links TRBV6-5 to TRBJ1-1; the D gene is possibly TRBD1 (6 bases). The germline V gene encodes CDR1 MNHEY and CDR2 SVGAGI. V was pared by 5 bases and J by 6 bases, with 7 bases between. The CDR3 covers 11 residues. The CDR3, as DNA: TGTGCCAGCAGTACAGGGCCTGAAGCTTTCTTT. Translated, it gives CASSTGPEAFF.

V usage is TRBV27 and J usage is TRBJ1-2, with D tentatively TRBD1 (6 bases). The CDR3 runs to 12 residues. Looked up from germline, CDR1 is MNHEY and CDR2 is SMNVEV (reference sequence). V was trimmed by 7 bases and J by 3 bases, leaving 9 bases between them. The CDR3 nucleotides read TGTGCCAGCATGGGGGCGGACTATGGCTACACCTTC. Protein: CASMGADYGYTF.

The DNA of the CDR3 is TGTGCCAGCAGCTTCCCGAGTGGGGGGTTGAACACTGAAGCTTTCTTT. This gives the protein CASSFPSGGLNTEAFF. V gene TRBV5-6 combines with J gene TRBJ1-1; tentative D call: TRBD1 (5 bases). The germline V gene has CDR1 SGHDT and CDR2 YYEEEE. V shed 2 bases and J shed 0 bases, with 14 bases lying between them. This CDR3 contains 16 residues.